This passage covers 27 T cell receptor beta chains from one sample sequenced in a study of long-term antiretroviral therapy in people with HIV. Survey-level immunoSEQ v3.0 assays were run. Sequencing used immunoSEQ multiplex PCR; TCRdb keeps in-frame clones, though not all of them. The table shows tens of thousands of clones, with approximately 86% occurring only once. Specimen: unsorted PBMCs, collected more than 4.3 years after starting antiretroviral therapy. These receptor sequences come from a young man with HIV.

The chain is built from TRBV27 and TRBJ1-2; D gene ambiguous. The CDR3 has 13 amino acids. V was shortened by 8 bases and J by 0 bases, with 10 bases between the two germline ends. Germline CDR1 MNHEY, CDR2 SMNVEV (reference sequence). This chain's CDR3 is CASARDPNYGYTF. CDR3 DNA: TGTGCCAGCGCGCGAGACCCTAACTATGGCTACACCTTC.

This clone was counted once. V usage is TRBV7-2 and J usage is TRBJ2-2; D ambiguous. There are 15 residues in the CDR3. Trimming cost V 0 bases and J 6 bases, with 11 bases left between them. Per germline, CDR1 SGHTA and CDR2 FQGNSA. The CDR3 spells CASSLAIGPAGELFF. The CDR3, as DNA: TGTGCCAGCAGCTTAGCAATAGGTCCGGCCGGGGAGCTGTTTTTT.

This chain links TRBV6-5 with TRBJ1-5; D gene unclear. V dropped 6 bases and J dropped 7 bases, with 13 bases sitting between them. The CDR3 spans 13 residues. Germline CDR1 MNHEY, CDR2 SVGAGI. For the CDR3, the DNA is TGTGCCAGCAGCCCGGGCAGGTGGCAGCCCCAGCATTTT. It yields the protein CASSPGRWQPQHF.

The genes are TRBV7-2 and TRBJ1-5, with 8 bases identical to TRBD1. Germline CDR1 SGHTA, CDR2 FQGNSA. Losses at the gene ends were 4 bases for V and 0 bases for J; bases not matched to a gene: 14. The CDR3 sequence is 19 residues long. The CDR3 nucleotides are TGTGCCAGCAGCTACCAACCTGGGACAGGAAGATATAGCAATCAGCCCCAGCATTTT. It translates to CASSYQPGTGRYSNQPQHF. The whole variable domain, remainder taken from reference TRBV7-2 and TRBJ1-5, is GAGVSQSPSNKVTEKGKDVELRCDPISGHTALYWYRQSLGQGLEFLIYFQGNSAPDKSGLPSDRFSAERTGGSVSTLTIQRTQQEDSAVYLCASSYQPGTGRYSNQPQHFGDGTRLSIL.

The V and J genes are TRBV13 and TRBJ1-1; D call uncertain. The V end lost 0 bases, the J end lost 4 bases, and 9 bases lay between the germline ends. The CDR3 is 14 residues long. Germline CDR1 is PRHDT and CDR2 is FYEKMQ (reference sequence). CDR3 nucleotides: TGTGCCAGCAGCTTAGGCGTCAGATTCACTGAAGCTTTCTTT. The encoded protein is CASSLGVRFTEAFF. The variable domain in full, completed from reference TRBV13 and TRBJ1-1, reads AAGVIQSPRHLIKEKRETATLKCYPIPRHDTVYWYQQGPGQDPQFLISFYEKMQSDKGSIPDRFSAQQFSDYHSELNMSSLELGDSALYFCASSLGVRFTEAFFGQGTRLTVV.

The chain is built from TRBV6-5 and TRBJ1-1; D remains ambiguous. The ends were cut back, 2 bases at V and 9 bases at J, with 13 bases in the middle. Germline V CDR1 and CDR2: MNHEY, SVGAGI. The CDR3 totals 13 residues. The CDR3 nucleotides read TGTGCCAGCAGTTACGGAGTCTCTAGGCAAGCTTTCTTT. This codes for CASSYGVSRQAFF.

J is TRBJ1-1 and V is TRBV5-6; D is perhaps TRBD1 (5 bases). Germline CDR1 is SGHDT and CDR2 is YYEEEE. Trimming left V 4 bases short and J 3 bases short, with 10 bases between. This CDR3 has 13 residues. CDR3: CASSPGLYTEAFF. The CDR3 DNA reads TGTGCCAGCAGCCCGGGGCTATACACTGAAGCTTTCTTT.

CDR3 protein: CASSLRRTSGGEETQYF. The CDR3 nucleotides are TGTGCCAGCAGCCTGCGAAGGACTAGCGGGGGGGAAGAGACCCAGTACTTC. V and J are TRBV7-3 and TRBJ2-5; 15 nucleotides match TRBD2. V dropped 5 bases and J dropped 3; count of bases not matched to a gene: 7. Germline V gene data show CDR1 as SGHTA and CDR2 as FQGTGA. The CDR3 sequence is 17 residues long.

The chain is built from TRBV6-6 and TRBJ1-5; D is undetermined. CDR3 length: 14 amino acids. Between the trimmed V and J ends, which lost 4 bases and 3 bases, there was a span of 10 bases. Germline CDR1 reads MNHNY; CDR2 reads SVGAGI (reference sequence). The CDR3 DNA reads TGTGCCAGCAGTTTGATAAAGGCCAATCAGCCCCAGCATTTT. It translates to CASSLIKANQPQHF.

The gene calls are TRBV13 and TRBJ2-7; 7 nucleotides match TRBD1. The J segment lost 2 bases and the V segment lost 4 bases, leaving 5 bases of the junction unmatched. The germline CDR1 and CDR2 sequences are PRHDT and FYEKMQ (reference sequence). This CDR3 is 14 amino acids long. This chain's CDR3 is CASSSSQGPYEQYF. In DNA, the CDR3 is TGTGCCAGCAGCTCCTCACAGGGGCCCTACGAGCAGTACTTC.

This clone was recorded a few times. J is TRBJ2-3 and V is TRBV2; 8 nucleotides line up with TRBD1. The J segment lost 1 base and the V segment lost 6 bases, leaving 6 bases of the junction unmatched. CDR3 length equals 15 residues. From germline, CDR1 is SNHLY and CDR2 FYNNEI. The CDR3 nucleotides are TGTGCCAGCAGACGCGACAGGGGTCGCACAGATACGCAGTATTTT. Encoded protein: CASRRDRGRTDTQYF.

V usage is TRBV19 and J usage is TRBJ2-2; no reliable D call. The germline V gene has CDR1 LNHDA and CDR2 SQIVND (reference sequence). The CDR3 length is 15 residues. V was pared by 4 bases and J by 4 bases, with 13 bases between. CDR3 loop: CASSRLEGPTGELFF. The CDR3, as DNA: TGTGCCAGTAGTAGGCTAGAAGGGCCCACCGGGGAGCTGTTTTTT.

The CDR3 DNA follows: TGTGCCAGCAGCTTAGGCTGGGGGACAGCCTACGAGCAGTACTTC. Protein: CASSLGWGTAYEQYF. The gene calls are TRBV7-9 and TRBJ2-7; 7 bases are a match to TRBD1. CDR1 SEHNR and CDR2 FQNEAQ come from the germline V gene (reference sequence). CDR3 length: 15 residues. V lost 1 base, J lost 2 bases, and 5 bases stayed unmatched.

The CDR3 DNA is TGTGCCAGCAGTACGGGACTCCTCGGGAGAGATACGCAGTATTTT. Protein: CASSTGLLGRDTQYF. The chain uses TRBV27 and TRBJ2-3, with a tentative D call TRBD2 (6 bases). Germline assignment: CDR1 MNHEY and CDR2 SMNVEV (reference sequence). The CDR3 is made up of 15 amino acids. Trimming pared 5 bases from V and 5 bases from J, leaving 17 bases between.

The chain employs TRBV27 and TRBJ2-3, with TRBD1 matching 8 bases. J lost 0 bases, V lost 0 bases, and 5 bases had no gene match. Per germline, CDR1 MNHEY and CDR2 SMNVEV (reference sequence). The CDR3 contains 17 residues. The DNA for the CDR3 is TGTGCCAGCAGTTTATCTATTGGACAGGGCAGCACAGATACGCAGTATTTT. Its protein is CASSLSIGQGSTDTQYF.

This rearrangement joins TRBV7-9 to TRBJ1-5; weak D call: TRBD1 (6 bases). Germline CDR1 is SEHNR and CDR2 is FQNEAQ (reference sequence). V lost 8 bases, J lost 9 bases, and 14 bases lay in between. The CDR3 has 12 residues. DNA of the CDR3: TGTGCCAGCTGGGGGGGCTCGGGGCCCCAGCATTTT. This translates into CASWGGSGPQHF.

This clone was recorded only once. J is TRBJ1-1 and V is TRBV27; no clear D. CDR1 is MNHEY, CDR2 SMNVEV, per germline (reference sequence). This CDR3 spans 13 amino acids. In DNA, the CDR3 is TGTATCACCCGGGAGGTCTTGAACACTGAAGCTTTCTTT. Its translation: CITREVLNTEAFF.

The chain has TRBV9 and TRBJ1-3; the D gene is possibly TRBD1 (6 bases). CDR3 length: 14 amino acids. Germline CDR1 SGDLS, CDR2 YYNGEE. The ends were cut back, 4 bases at V and 4 bases at J, with 12 bases in the middle. The CDR3 sequence: CASSPRGGGNTIYF. The CDR3 coding sequence is TGTGCCAGCAGCCCTCGAGGGGGAGGAAACACCATATATTTT.

J is TRBJ1-5 and V is TRBV19; D gene unclear. The germline V gene encodes CDR1 LNHDA and CDR2 SQIVND (reference sequence). This CDR3 has 13 amino acids. The germline V and J ends were trimmed by 2 bases and 9 bases, with 11 bases remaining between them. CDR3 protein: CASSISSFGPQHF. CDR3 nucleotides: TGTGCCAGTAGTATATCCTCTTTTGGGCCCCAGCATTTT.

The J gene is TRBJ2-1, the V gene TRBV20-1, with D unresolved. CDR1 DFQATT and CDR2 SNEGSKA come from the germline V gene (reference sequence). The V end was cut by 3 bases, the J end by 6 bases, with 3 bases between. The CDR3 is 10 residues long. Here the CDR3 reads CSASVNEQFF. DNA of the CDR3: TGCAGTGCTAGTGTCAATGAGCAGTTCTTC.

This chain uses TRBV5-5 with TRBJ2-7, with D hard to call. Germline V gives CDR1 SGHKS, CDR2 YYEKEE (reference sequence). Trimming stripped 4 bases from V and 1 base from J, with 12 bases between. There are 14 residues in the CDR3. The CDR3 sequence: CASSDLLVSYEQYF. Written as DNA, the CDR3 is TGTGCCAGCAGCGATCTTCTAGTATCCTACGAGCAGTACTTC. Full variable domain (missing parts from reference TRBV5-5 and TRBJ2-7): DAGVTQSPTHLIKTRGQQVTLRCSPISGHKSVSWYQQVLGQGPQFIFQYYEKEERGRGNFPDRFSARQFPNYSSELNVNALLLGDSALYLCASSDLLVSYEQYFGPGTRLTVT.

This sequence joins TRBV7-3 and TRBJ2-7; maybe TRBD1 (6 bases). Germline V CDR1 and CDR2: SGHTA, FQGTGA. V was shortened by 5 bases and J by 7 bases, with 18 bases between the two germline ends. CDR3 length equals 14 residues. The CDR3 sequence: CASSPHDRSGEQYF. The CDR3 DNA follows: TGTGCCAGCAGCCCCCATGACAGGTCTGGGGAGCAGTACTTC.

The V gene is TRBV2, the J gene TRBJ1-1, with a tentative D call TRBD1 (5 bases). The CDR3 is 13 amino acids. CDR1 is SNHLY, CDR2 FYNNEI, per germline. Trimming pared 4 bases from V and 3 bases from J, leaving 9 bases between. CDR3 sequence (DNA): TGTGCCAGCAGTGCTGCAGGGTACACTGAAGCTTTCTTT. Amino acid sequence: CASSAAGYTEAFF.

The gene calls are TRBV2 and TRBJ2-3; D possibly corresponds to TRBD1 (5 bases). This CDR3 is built from 13 residues. With 4 bases removed from V and 4 bases from J, the gap between germline ends came to 9 bases. Germline lookup yields CDR1 SNHLY and CDR2 FYNNEI. In DNA form, the CDR3 reads TGTGCCAGCAGTGGGACACACCCAGATACGCAGTATTTT. Residues: CASSGTHPDTQYF.

This chain connects TRBV7-6 to TRBJ2-3, with a weak D call TRBD2 (6 bases). V was clipped by 0 bases and J by 9 bases, with 13 bases between them. Germline V gene lookup returns CDR1 SGHVS and CDR2 FNYEAQ. The CDR3 runs 14 residues. CDR3 region: CASSLAGTAGTQYF. CDR3 sequence (DNA): TGTGCCAGCAGCTTAGCCGGGACTGCGGGGACGCAGTATTTT. The full variable domain, with the rest looked up from reference TRBV7-6 and TRBJ2-3, is GAGVSQSPRYKVTKRGQDVALRCDPISGHVSLYWYRQALGQGPEFLTYFNYEAQQDKSGLPNDRFSAERPEGSISTLTIQRTEQRDSAMYRCASSLAGTAGTQYFGPGTRLTVL.

The sample holds a few counts of this clone. The chain is built from TRBV10-3 and TRBJ1-2; 7 positions match TRBD1. Germline values: CDR1 ENHRY, CDR2 SYGVKD. This CDR3 has 13 residues. The J segment lost 5 bases and the V segment lost 2 bases, leaving 2 bases of the junction unmatched. The CDR3 DNA follows: TGTGCCATCAGTGAGGACAGGGTTTATGGCTACACCTTC. It is translated as CAISEDRVYGYTF.

V is TRBV10-3 and J is TRBJ1-3; maybe TRBD1 (6 bases). Germline-derived CDR1 and CDR2 are ENHRY and SYGVKD. The CDR3 loop spans 16 amino acids. With 6 bases removed from V and 0 bases from J, the gap between germline ends came to 15 bases. CDR3 nucleotides: TGTGCCATCAGGGAGGGTGGGGGCTCCTCTGGAAACACCATATATTTT. Amino acids: CAIREGGGSSGNTIYF.